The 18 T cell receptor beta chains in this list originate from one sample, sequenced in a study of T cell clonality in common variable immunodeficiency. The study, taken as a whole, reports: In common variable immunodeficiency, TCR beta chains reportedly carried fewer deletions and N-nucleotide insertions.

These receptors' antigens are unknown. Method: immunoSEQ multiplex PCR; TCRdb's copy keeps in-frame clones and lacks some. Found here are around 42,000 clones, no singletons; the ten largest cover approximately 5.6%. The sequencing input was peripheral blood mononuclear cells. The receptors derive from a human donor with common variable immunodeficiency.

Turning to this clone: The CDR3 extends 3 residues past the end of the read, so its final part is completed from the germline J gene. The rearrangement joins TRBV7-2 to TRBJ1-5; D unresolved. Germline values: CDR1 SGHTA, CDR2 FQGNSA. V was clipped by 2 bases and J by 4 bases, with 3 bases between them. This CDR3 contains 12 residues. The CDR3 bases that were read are TGTGCCAGCAGCTTAACAAATCAGCCC. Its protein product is CASSLTNQP. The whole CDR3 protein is CASSLTNQPQHF.

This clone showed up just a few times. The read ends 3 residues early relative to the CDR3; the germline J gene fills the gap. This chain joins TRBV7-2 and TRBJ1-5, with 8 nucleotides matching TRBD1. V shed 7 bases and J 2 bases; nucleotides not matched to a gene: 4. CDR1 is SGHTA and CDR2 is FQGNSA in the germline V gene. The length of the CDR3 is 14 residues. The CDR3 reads CASNQGAGNQPQHF. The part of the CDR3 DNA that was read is TGTGCCAGCAACCAGGGGGCTGGCAATCAGCCC.

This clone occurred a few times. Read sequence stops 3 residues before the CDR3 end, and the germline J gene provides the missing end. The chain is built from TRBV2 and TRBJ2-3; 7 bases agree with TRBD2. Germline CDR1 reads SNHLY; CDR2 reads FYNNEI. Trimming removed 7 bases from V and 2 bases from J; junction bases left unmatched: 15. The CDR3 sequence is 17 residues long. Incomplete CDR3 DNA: TGTGCCAGCACCGCCCCCCAGGGAGGGCCGGACACAGATACG. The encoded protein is CASTAPQGGPDTDT. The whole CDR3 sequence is CASTAPQGGPDTDTQYF. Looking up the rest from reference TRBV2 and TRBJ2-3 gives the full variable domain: EPEVTQTPSHQVTQMGQEVILRCVPISNHLYFYWYRQILGQKVEFLVSFYNNEISEKSEIFDDQFSVERPDGSNFTLKIRSTKLEDSAMYFCASTAPQGGPDTDTQYFGPGTRLTVL.

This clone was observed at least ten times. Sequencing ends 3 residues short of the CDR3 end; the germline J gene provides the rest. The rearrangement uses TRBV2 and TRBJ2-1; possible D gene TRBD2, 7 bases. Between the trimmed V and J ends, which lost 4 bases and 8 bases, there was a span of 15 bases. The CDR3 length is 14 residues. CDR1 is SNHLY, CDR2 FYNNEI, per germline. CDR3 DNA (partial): TGTGCCAGCAGTGTTCCCCGGGGGGCGGATGAG. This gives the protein CASSVPRGADE. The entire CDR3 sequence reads CASSVPRGADEQFF.

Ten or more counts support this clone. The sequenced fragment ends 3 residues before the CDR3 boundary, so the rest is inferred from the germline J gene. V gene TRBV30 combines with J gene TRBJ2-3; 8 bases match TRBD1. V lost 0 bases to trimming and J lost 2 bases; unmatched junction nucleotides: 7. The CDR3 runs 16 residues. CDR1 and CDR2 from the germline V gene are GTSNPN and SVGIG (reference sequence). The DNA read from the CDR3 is TGTGCCTGGAGTGTAAACAGGGGGTTTAACACAGATACG. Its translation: CAWSVNRGFNTDT. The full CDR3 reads CAWSVNRGFNTDTQYF.

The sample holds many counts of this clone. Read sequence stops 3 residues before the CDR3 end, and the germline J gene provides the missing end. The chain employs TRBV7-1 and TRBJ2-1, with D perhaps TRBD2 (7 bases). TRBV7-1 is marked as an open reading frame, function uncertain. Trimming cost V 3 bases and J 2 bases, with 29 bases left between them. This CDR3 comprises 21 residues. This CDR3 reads CASSSIGGGREDFRAYNEQFF. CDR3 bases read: TGTGCCAGCAGCTCGATAGGGGGGGGCAGGGAAGATTTTCGTGCCTACAATGAG.

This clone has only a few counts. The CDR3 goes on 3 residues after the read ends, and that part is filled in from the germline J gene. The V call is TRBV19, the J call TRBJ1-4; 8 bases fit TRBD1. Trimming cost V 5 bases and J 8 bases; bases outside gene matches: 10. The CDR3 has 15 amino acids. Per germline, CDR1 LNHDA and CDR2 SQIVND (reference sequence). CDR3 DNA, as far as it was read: TGTGCCAGTAGTGTGACAGGGGAGGGGGGAGAAAAA. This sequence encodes CASSVTGEGGEK. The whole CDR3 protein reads CASSVTGEGGEKLFF.

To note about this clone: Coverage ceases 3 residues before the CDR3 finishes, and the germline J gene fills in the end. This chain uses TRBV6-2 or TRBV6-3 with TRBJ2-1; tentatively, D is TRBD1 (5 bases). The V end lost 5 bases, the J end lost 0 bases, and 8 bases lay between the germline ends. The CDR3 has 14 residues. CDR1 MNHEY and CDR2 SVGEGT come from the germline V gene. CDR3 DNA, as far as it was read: TGTGCCAGCAGTCGACAGAGCTCCTACAATGAG. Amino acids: CASSRQSSYNE. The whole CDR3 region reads CASSRQSSYNEQFF.

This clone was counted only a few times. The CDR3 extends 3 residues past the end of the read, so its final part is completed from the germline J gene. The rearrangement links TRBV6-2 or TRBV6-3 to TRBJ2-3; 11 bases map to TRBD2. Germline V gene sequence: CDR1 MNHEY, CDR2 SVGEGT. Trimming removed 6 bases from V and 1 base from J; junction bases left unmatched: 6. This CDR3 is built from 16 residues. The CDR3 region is CASRTGLAVGTDTQYF. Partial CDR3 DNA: TGTGCCAGCAGGACGGGACTAGCGGTCGGCACAGATACG.

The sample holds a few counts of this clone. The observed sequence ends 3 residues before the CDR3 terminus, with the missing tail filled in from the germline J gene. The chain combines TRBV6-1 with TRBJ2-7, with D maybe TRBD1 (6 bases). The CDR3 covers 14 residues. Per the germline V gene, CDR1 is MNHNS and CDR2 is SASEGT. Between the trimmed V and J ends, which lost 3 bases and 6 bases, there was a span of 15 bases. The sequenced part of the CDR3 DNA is TGTGCCAGCAGTGAGACAGGTTGGAGCGGCGAG. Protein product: CASSETGWSGE. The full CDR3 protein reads CASSETGWSGEQYF.

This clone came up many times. The CDR3 protein is CASSIGGGANEQFF. The CDR3 DNA, read in part, is TGTGCCAGTAGTATTGGCGGGGGGGCCAATGAG. The gene calls are TRBV19 and TRBJ2-1, with TRBD2 matching 9 bases. The read falls 3 residues short of the CDR3 end, and the missing part is taken from the germline J gene. The J segment lost 6 bases and the V segment lost 3 bases, leaving 3 bases of the junction unmatched. This CDR3 has 14 residues. Germline V CDR1 and CDR2: LNHDA, SQIVND (reference sequence).

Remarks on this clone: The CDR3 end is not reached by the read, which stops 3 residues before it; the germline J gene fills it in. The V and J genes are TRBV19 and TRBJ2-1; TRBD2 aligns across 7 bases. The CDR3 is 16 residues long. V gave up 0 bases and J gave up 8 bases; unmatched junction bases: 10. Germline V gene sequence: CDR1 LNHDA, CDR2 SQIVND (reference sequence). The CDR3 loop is CASSIDLGGVGDEQFF. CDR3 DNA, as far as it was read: TGTGCCAGTAGTATAGATCTGGGGGGGGTCGGCGATGAG.

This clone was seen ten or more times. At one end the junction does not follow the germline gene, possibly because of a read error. The part of the CDR3 DNA that was read is TGTGCCAGAAGCCAAGTAAAACTAGCGAACTCCTACAATGAG. Translation gives CARSQVKLANSYNE. The complete CDR3 reads CARSQVKLANSYNEQFF. The chain links TRBV4-2 to TRBJ2-1, with TRBD2 matching 7 bases. The CDR3 end lies 3 residues beyond the end of the read and is filled in from the germline J gene. CDR1 is LGHNA and CDR2 is YNFKEQ in the germline V gene. This CDR3 has 17 amino acids.

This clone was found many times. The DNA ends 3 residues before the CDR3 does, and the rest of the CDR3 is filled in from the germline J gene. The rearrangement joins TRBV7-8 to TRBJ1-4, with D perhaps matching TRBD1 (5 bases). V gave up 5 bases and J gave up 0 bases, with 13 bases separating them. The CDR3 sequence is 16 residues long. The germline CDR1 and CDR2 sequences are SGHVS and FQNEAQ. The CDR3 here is CASSIRQLATNEKLFF. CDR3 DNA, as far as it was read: TGTGCCAGCAGCATACGACAGCTTGCAACTAATGAAAAA. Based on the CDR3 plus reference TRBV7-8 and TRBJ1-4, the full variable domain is GAGVSQSPRYKVAKRGQDVALRCDPISGHVSLFWYQQALGQGPEFLTYFQNEAQLDKSGLPSDRFFAERPEGSVSTLKIQRTQQEDSAVYLCASSIRQLATNEKLFFGSGTQLSVL.

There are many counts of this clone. CDR3 amino acids: CASSPRTSGVTDTQYF. CDR3 DNA (partial): TGTGCCAGCTCACCGCGGACTAGCGGGGTAACAGATACG. V is TRBV18 and J is TRBJ2-3; 12 bases map to TRBD2. With the read ending 3 residues before the CDR3 end, the germline J gene is used to fill in that end. V shed 3 bases and J 3 bases; nucleotides not matched to a gene: 4. Germline CDR1 KGHSH, CDR2 LQKENI. The CDR3 consists of 16 residues. Looking up the rest from reference TRBV18 and TRBJ2-3 gives the full variable domain: NAGVMQNPRHLVRRRGQEARLRCSPMKGHSHVYWYRQLPEEGLKFMVYLQKENIIDESGMPKERFSAEFPKEGPSILRIQQVVRGDSAAYFCASSPRTSGVTDTQYFGPGTRLTVL.

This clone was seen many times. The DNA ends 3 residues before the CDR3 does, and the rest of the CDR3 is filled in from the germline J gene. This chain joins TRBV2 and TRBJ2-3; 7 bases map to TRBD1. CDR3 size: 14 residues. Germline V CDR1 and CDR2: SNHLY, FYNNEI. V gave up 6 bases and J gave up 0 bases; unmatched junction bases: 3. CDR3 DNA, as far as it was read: TGTGCCAGCAGGACAGGGTGGAGCACAGATACG. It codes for CASRTGWSTDT. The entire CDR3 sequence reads CASRTGWSTDTQYF.

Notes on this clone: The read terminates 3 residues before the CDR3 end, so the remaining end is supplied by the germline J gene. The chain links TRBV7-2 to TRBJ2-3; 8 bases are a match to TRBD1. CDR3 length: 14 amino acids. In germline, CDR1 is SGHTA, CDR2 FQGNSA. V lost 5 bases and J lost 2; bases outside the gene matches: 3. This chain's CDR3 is CASSRDRNTDTQYF. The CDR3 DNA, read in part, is TGTGCCAGCAGCCGGGACAGGAACACAGATACG.

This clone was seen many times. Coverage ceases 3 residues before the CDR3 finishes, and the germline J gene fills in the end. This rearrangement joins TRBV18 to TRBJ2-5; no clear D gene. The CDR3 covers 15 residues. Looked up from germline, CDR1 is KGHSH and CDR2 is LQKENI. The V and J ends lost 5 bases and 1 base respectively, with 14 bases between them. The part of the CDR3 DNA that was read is TGTGCCAGCTCAGCCGGGTCAAGCCGCCAAGAGACC. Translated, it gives CASSAGSSRQET. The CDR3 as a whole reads CASSAGSSRQETQYF.